This T cell receptor beta chain emerged from a study of blood T cell repertoires in COVID-19 (dated by TCRdb to about 2020). Concerning the study at large: Samples covering the acute and convalescent phases of COVID-19 were provided by collaborators in the United States, Italy and Spain. The material from the prospective study consisted of cDNA or gDNA derived from T cells, B-cell-depleted T cells, or PBMCs. Deeply sampled blood TCRbeta repertoires from subjects exposed to, actively infected with, or recovered from COVID-19 were included in the dataset. The repertoires were released in a freely available public database intended as a resource for research on the immune response to SARS-CoV-2. The samples were drawn from two sources: the first 160 participants of the ongoing ImmuneRACE study, and 1,000 to 1,500 subjects contributed by 6 global collaborators. Nearly every sample came with metadata listing a de-identified subject ID, COVID-19 status, age in years and sex. Where available, HLA class I and class II types were obtained from metadata supplied by the sample provider rather than from assay-based typing.

What the study reported, not specific to this receptor: The amount of clinical and demographic metadata varied by source and participant and was provided uncurated.

Collaborating institutions collected whole blood in K2EDTA tubes following their own protocols. For TCRbeta analysis, collaborators shipped samples in one of three forms: frozen whole blood, isolated PBMCs, or DNA extracted from either of those sample types. About this clone: The specificity of this receptor is unknown. The input lacks base qualities; no much larger clone sits a single base away.

V is cut by 6 bases and J by 1 base, and the space between the germline ends is 18 bases. CDR1 and CDR2 (MNHNY, SVGAGI) derive from the germline V gene (reference sequence). Spanning cysteine to phenylalanine, the CDR3 consists of 16 amino acids. CDR3 DNA is the only sequence kept; it has 48 bases, read in frame from the first base. The immunoSEQ Assay, a bias-controlled multiplex PCR, was used to amplify TCRbeta CDR3 regions from genomic DNA. The authors' pipeline ran thus. The number of nucleated cells in each sample was estimated from the amplification of reference gene primers within the assay. Sequence reads were collapsed and filtered to measure the absolute abundance of every unique TCRbeta CDR3 rearrangement. For each sample, productive Simpson clonality was calculated by taking the square root of Simpson's diversity index across productive rearrangements. Held by TCRdb, this immuneACCESS table contains in-frame sequences only and omits some clones. Under half of the omission traces to an unresolved V gene where checked; the cause of the rest is unknown. The V and J calls and clone size were taken over from that table, and D and trimming were inferred from the DNA. Across this sample there are 75,000 to 80,000 clones, with roughly 90% seen only once. Together, the top ten hold about 18% of the sample.

The sequence joins TRBV6-6 to TRBJ1-1; the D segment could be TRBD1, given 5 matching bases. This receptor was taken from a human donor in a cohort sampled during active COVID-19. Sequencing was done on a sample of peripheral blood. This receptor carries the CDR3 CASSRWDGRGNTEAFF. The DNA is TGTGCCAGCAGCCGATGGGACGGGAGAGGGAACACTGAAGCTTTCTTT.